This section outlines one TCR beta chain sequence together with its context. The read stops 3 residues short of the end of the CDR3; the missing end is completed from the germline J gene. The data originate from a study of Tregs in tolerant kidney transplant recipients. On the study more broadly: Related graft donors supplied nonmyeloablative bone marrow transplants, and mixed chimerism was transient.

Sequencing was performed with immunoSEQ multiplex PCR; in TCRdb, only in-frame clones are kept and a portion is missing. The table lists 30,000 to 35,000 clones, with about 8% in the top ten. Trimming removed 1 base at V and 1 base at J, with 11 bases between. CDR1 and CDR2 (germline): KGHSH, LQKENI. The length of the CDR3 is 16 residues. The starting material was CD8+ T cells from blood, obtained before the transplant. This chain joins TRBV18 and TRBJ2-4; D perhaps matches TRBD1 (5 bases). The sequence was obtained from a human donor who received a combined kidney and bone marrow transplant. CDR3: CASSPRKGQAKNIQYF. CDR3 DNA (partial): TGTGCCAGCTCACCACGGAAGGGGCAGGCCAAAAACATT.